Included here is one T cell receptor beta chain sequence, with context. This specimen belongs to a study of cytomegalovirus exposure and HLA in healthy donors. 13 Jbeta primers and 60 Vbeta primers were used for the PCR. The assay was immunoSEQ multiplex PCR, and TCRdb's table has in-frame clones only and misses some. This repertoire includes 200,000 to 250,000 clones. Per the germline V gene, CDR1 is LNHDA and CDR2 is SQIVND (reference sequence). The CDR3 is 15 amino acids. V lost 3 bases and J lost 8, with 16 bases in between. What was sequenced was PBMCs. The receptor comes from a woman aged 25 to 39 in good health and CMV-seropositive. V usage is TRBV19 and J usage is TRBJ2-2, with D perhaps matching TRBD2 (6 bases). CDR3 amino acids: CASSISAPGRGELFF. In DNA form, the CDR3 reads TGTGCCAGTAGTATCTCCGCCCCAGGGAGGGGGGAGCTGTTTTTT.